Given below is one TCR beta chain in context. Its antigen is undetermined. The data were obtained in a study of cytomegalovirus exposure and HLA in healthy donors. General study results and limits: The finding came from a later analysis; first-cohort TCR clusters tended to co-occur in the approximately 120 validation repertoires. According to the study, approximately 150 TCR beta chains were cytomegalovirus-associated.

Trimming cost V 3 bases and J 3 bases, with 14 bases left between them. This CDR3 is built from 15 residues. Germline values: CDR1 SGHVS, CDR2 FQNEAQ. The protocol was immunoSEQ multiplex PCR, while the TCRdb copy is restricted to in-frame clones and leaves out a portion. The data show roughly 100,000 clones, around 84% seen once. V gene TRBV7-8 combines with J gene TRBJ2-5; a possible D gene is TRBD2 (6 bases). The sequence was collected from a man aged 18 to 30 in good health and CMV-seropositive. The source material was PBMCs. CDR3 amino acids: CASSLPGRTKETQYF. The CDR3 DNA reads as TGTGCCAGCAGCTTGCCCGGCAGGACTAAAGAGACCCAGTACTTC.